Listed below are T cell receptor beta chains from one sample, sequenced in a study of beta chain features in type 1 diabetes. Libraries were prepared by immunoSEQ multiplex PCR; TCRdb keeps only in-frame clonotypes and omits some of them. This table has 400,000 to 600,000 clones, around 28% appearing once. Sequences were obtained from naive CD4+ T cells from blood. These TCRs come from a man younger than 30 in good health. Both conserved end residues are part of each CDR3. A D gene is named only where the DNA matches it firmly. Rows may omit the clone size; those that give it use once, few, many or a size class.

TRBV6-6,NA,NA,TRBJ1-4,TGTGCCAGCAGTTACGAGGGGGGACCCAATGAAAAACTGTTTTTT,CASSYEGGPNEKLFF
TRBV30,NA,NA,TRBJ2-6,TGTGCCTGGGAAGCAGGATCTGGGGCCAACGTCCTGACTTTC,CAWEAGSGANVLTF
TRBV2,NA,TRBD2,TRBJ2-3,TGTGCCAGCAGCAAGACTAGCGGGGGGGATACGCAGTATTTT,CASSKTSGGDTQYF
TRBV4-1,NA,NA,TRBJ2-4,TGCGCCAGCAGCCGCCTCGGGGTAGTCCAAAACATTCAGTACTTC,CASSRLGVVQNIQYF
TRBV14,NA,TRBD1,TRBJ2-7,TGTGCCAGCAGCCAGTGGCAGGGGGCCTACGAGCAGTACTTC,CASSQWQGAYEQYF
TRBV4-1,few,NA,TRBJ2-4,TGCGCCAGCAGCCAACCCGGCACGGGGTCCAAAAACATTCAGTACTTC,CASSQPGTGSKNIQYF
TRBV7-9,few,NA,TRBJ2-3,TGTGCCAGCAGCATTGGACAGCGAGATACGCAGTATTTT,CASSIGQRDTQYF
TRBV4-3,NA,NA,TRBJ2-3,TGCGCCAGCAGCCATGGGTCGGGGTTAATCACAGATACGCAGTATTTT,CASSHGSGLITDTQYF
TRBV9,NA,NA,TRBJ2-5,TGTGCCAGCAGCGTAGGACCTTTCGGGGAGACCCAGTACTTC,CASSVGPFGETQYF
TRBV29-1,NA,TRBD2,TRBJ2-1,TGCAGCGTTGAGGGGGGTGAACTAGCGAGCTACAATGAGCAGTTCTTC,CSVEGGELASYNEQFF
TRBV6-6,few,NA,TRBJ2-3,TGTGCCAGCAGTTACGCCGGACGATGGGAAGCAGATACGCAGTATTTT,CASSYAGRWEADTQYF
TRBV10-3,NA,TRBD1,TRBJ2-7,TGTGCCATCAGTGAGTTCCCGGGACAGGGTAGCGAGCAGTACTTC,CAISEFPGQGSEQYF
TRBV30,NA,NA,TRBJ2-7,TGTGCCTGGAGGGATTACAGTATCTCCTACGAGCAGTACTTC,CAWRDYSISYEQYF
TRBV29-1,few,NA,TRBJ1-1,TGCAGCGCCACGAAACCAGGCACTGAAGCTTTCTTT,CSATKPGTEAFF
TRBV7-9,NA,TRBD1,TRBJ2-7,TGTGCCAGCAGCTTAAATACAGGGGCTCCAGTGGAGCAGTACTTC,CASSLNTGAPVEQYF
TRBV29-1,NA,NA,TRBJ2-1,TGCAGCGCCTGGGGGTTTGAAAGCTCCTACAATGAGCAGTTCTTC,CSAWGFESSYNEQFF
TRBV14,NA,TRBD1,TRBJ2-7,TGTGCCAGCAGCCAAGTGTTCGGGACAGGGGACGCCTACGAGCAGTACTTC,CASSQVFGTGDAYEQYF
TRBV29-1,few,TRBD2,TRBJ2-7,TGCAGCGTTGAATTTGCTAGCGGGAGTTTCTCCTACGAGCAGTACTTC,CSVEFASGSFSYEQYF
TRBV28,NA,TRBD1,TRBJ2-7,TGTGCCAGCAGTAGTCCGGGACAGATCCGATACTACTTC,CASSSPGQIRYYF
TRBV27,few,NA,TRBJ2-5,TGTGCCAGCAGCCAGGGGATTGGAGAGACCCAGTACTTC,CASSQGIGETQYF
TRBV5-1,NA,NA,TRBJ2-1,TGCGCCAGCAGCTTGGAGCTCGCCAATGAGCAGTTCTTC,CASSLELANEQFF
TRBV29-1,few,TRBD1,TRBJ1-2,TGCAGCGTTGAAGAAGGGGGCCGTGGCTACACCTTC,CSVEEGGRGYTF
TRBV9,NA,NA,TRBJ2-7,TGTGCCAGCAGCGTAGTGGGTGCTGCCGAGCAGTACTTC,CASSVVGAAEQYF
TRBV5-1,few,NA,TRBJ2-7,TGCGCCAGCAGTCGGGACCGACCACTGGAGCAGTACTTC,CASSRDRPLEQYF
TRBV14,NA,TRBD1,TRBJ2-7,TGTGCCAGCAGCTATCTGGACAGGGACTACGAGCAGTACTTC,CASSYLDRDYEQYF
TRBV7-2,few,NA,TRBJ2-7,TGTGCCAGCAGCTTAATCCTAGCTGCCCACGAGCAGTACTTC,CASSLILAAHEQYF
TRBV9,few,NA,TRBJ1-2,TGTGCCAGCAGCGTCCTCGGCCTCAACTATGGCTACACCTTC,CASSVLGLNYGYTF
TRBV30,few,NA,TRBJ2-3,TGTGCCTGGATCGCGACAGCGGGAGATACGCAGTATTTT,CAWIATAGDTQYF
TRBV30,NA,TRBD1,TRBJ2-3,TGTGCCTGGAACCGGGACAGGGGACAAGATACGCAGTATTTT,CAWNRDRGQDTQYF
TRBV14,NA,NA,TRBJ2-7,TGTGCCAGCAGCCCCCACAGAACCGAGCAGTACTTC,CASSPHRTEQYF